This entry is about one T cell receptor (beta chain). Antigen: not known. This CDR3 region has 14 residues. Germline CDR1 reads SGHKS; CDR2 reads YYEKEE (reference sequence). The ends lost 7 bases at V and 4 bases at J; junction bases unmatched: 8. iRepertoire HTBI primers and Arm-PCR of CDR3 regions built TCR beta libraries. MiXCR, run by TCRdb on the multiplex PCR reads, gives a single entry per CDR3 protein. The sample lists 680,000 or so distinct CDR3 sequences, around 15% occurring once. The data are from a study of regulatory T cells in long-lasting Graves disease. Points from the study as a whole: Persistent disease exhibited a predilection for TRBV28, TRBJ1-2 and TRBJ2-5.

Time point described: newly diagnosed GD, antithyroid drugs for less than 3 months. RNA from PBMCs was the source of the TCR library. These data were also reused for a study on T cells in Graves' hyperthyroidism and ophthalmopathy.

The sequencing used peripheral blood mononuclear cells (PBMCs), collected at new diagnosis, from a patient treated with antithyroid drugs. The receptor was derived from a woman aged 30 to 39 with Graves disease. V gene TRBV5-5 combines with J gene TRBJ2-3, with 8 bases fitting TRBD1. The CDR3: CASGSDRVADTQYF. CDR3 in DNA: TGTGCCAGCGGGTCGGACAGGGTGGCAGATACGCAGTATTTT.